Here is one TCR beta chain with its context. The record originates from a study of T cell changes during pregnancy in multiple sclerosis. V shed 4 bases and J 0 bases; nucleotides not matched to a gene: 9. Germline V CDR1 and CDR2: SEHNR, FQNEAQ (reference sequence). This CDR3 contains 18 residues. The table came from immunoSEQ multiplex PCR; TCRdb's copy has only in-frame clones and leaves some out. The table lists 10,000 to 15,000 clones, about 91% of them singletons. The sequencing used CD8+ T cells from peripheral blood mononuclear cells, collected in the second trimester of pregnancy. This clonotype was obtained from a female donor in good health, enrolled as a control in a pregnancy study. The gene calls are TRBV7-9 and TRBJ2-1; 10 nucleotides agree with TRBD2. For the CDR3, the DNA is TGTGCCAGCAGCTCCGTGAAGCGGGGGGGTAGCTCCTACAATGAGCAGTTCTTC. Protein: CASSSVKRGGSSYNEQFF.